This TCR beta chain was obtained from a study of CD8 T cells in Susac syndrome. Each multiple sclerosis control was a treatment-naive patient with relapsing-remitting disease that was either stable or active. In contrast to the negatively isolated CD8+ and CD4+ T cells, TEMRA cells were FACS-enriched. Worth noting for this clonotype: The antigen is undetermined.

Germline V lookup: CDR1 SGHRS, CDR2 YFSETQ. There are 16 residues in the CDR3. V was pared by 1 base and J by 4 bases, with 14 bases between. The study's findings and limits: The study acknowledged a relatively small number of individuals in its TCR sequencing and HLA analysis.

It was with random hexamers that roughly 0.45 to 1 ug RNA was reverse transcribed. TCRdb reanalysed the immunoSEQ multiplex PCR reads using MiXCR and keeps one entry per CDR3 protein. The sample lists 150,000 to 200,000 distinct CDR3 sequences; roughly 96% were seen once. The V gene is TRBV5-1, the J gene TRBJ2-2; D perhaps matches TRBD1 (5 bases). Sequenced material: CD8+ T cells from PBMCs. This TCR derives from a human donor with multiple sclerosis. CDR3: CASSLKGLKPTGELFF. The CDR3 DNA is TGCGCCAGCAGCTTGAAGGGGTTAAAACCCACCGGGGAGCTGTTTTTT.